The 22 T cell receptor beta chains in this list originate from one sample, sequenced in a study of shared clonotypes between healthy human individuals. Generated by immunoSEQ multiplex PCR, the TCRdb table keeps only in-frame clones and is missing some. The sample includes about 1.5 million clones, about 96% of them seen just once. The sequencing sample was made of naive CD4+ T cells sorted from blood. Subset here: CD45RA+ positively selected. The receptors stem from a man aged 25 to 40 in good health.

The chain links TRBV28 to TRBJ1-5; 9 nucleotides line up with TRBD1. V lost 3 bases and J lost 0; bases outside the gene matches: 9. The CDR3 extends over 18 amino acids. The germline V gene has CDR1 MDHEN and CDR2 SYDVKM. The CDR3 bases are TGTGCCAGCAGTTTTCTGGGACAGGGCCTGTATAGCAATCAGCCCCAGCATTTT. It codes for CASSFLGQGLYSNQPQHF.

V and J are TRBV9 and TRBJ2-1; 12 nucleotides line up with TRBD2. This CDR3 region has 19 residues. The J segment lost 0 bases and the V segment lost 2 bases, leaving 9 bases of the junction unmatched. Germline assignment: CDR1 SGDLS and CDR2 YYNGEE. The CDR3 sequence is CASSVGTSGLGSSYNEQFF. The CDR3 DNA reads TGTGCCAGCAGCGTTGGGACTAGCGGGTTGGGGAGCTCCTACAATGAGCAGTTCTTC.

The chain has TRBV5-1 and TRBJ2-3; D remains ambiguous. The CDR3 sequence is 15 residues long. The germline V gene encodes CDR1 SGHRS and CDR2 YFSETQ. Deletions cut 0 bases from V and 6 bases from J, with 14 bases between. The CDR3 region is CASSLGRRTVDTQYF. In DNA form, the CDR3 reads TGCGCCAGCAGCTTGGGCCGCCGAACGGTGGATACGCAGTATTTT.

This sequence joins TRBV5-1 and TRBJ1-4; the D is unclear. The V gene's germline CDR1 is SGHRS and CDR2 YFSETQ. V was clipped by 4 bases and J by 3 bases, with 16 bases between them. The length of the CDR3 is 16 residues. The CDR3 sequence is CASSPGVDWANEKLFF. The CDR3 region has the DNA TGCGCCAGCAGCCCCGGGGTGGACTGGGCTAATGAAAAACTGTTTTTT.

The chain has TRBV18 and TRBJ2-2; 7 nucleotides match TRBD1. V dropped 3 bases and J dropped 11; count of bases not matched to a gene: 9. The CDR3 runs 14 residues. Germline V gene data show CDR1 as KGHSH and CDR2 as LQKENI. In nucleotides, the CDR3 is TGTGCCAGCTCACCTTCTACAGGGGACGCTGAGCTGTTTTTT. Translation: CASSPSTGDAELFF.

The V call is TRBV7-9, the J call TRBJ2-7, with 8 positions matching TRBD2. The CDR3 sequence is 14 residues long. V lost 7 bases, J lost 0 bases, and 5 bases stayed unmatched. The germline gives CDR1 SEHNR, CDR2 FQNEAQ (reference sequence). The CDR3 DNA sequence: TGTGCCAGCACTCAACTAGCGGACTCCTACGAGCAGTACTTC. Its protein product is CASTQLADSYEQYF.

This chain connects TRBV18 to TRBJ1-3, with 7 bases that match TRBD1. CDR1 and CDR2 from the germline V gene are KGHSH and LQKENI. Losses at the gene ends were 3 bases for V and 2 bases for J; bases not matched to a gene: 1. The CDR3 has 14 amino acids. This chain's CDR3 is CASSPDRTGNTIYF. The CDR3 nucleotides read TGTGCCAGCTCACCGGACAGGACTGGAAACACCATATATTTT. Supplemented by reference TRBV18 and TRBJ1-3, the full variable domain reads NAGVMQNPRHLVRRRGQEARLRCSPMKGHSHVYWYRQLPEEGLKFMVYLQKENIIDESGMPKERFSAEFPKEGPSILRIQQVVRGDSAAYFCASSPDRTGNTIYFGEGSWLTVV.

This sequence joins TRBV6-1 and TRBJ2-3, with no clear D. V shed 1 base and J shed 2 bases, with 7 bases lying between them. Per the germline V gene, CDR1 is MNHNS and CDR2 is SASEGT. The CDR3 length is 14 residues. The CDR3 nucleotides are TGTGCCAGCAGTGAAGGTATCCCCACAGATACGCAGTATTTT. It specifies CASSEGIPTDTQYF.

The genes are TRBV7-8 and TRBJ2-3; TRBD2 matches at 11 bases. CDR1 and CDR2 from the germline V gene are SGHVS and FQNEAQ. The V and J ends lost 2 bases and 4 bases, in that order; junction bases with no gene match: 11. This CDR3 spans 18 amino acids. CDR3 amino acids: CASSLRFTSGSISDTQYF. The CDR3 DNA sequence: TGTGCCAGCAGCTTACGATTTACTAGCGGGAGTATATCAGATACGCAGTATTTT.

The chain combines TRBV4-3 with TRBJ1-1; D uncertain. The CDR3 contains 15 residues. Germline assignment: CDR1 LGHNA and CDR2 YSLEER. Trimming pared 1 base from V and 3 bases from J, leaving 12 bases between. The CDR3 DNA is TGCGCCAGCAGCCAAGGGATCTCATGGGACACTGAAGCTTTCTTT. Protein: CASSQGISWDTEAFF.

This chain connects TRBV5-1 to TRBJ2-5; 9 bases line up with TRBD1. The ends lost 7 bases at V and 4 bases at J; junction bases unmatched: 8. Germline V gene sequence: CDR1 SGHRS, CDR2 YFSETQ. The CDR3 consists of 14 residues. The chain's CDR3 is CASYMDRGRETQYF. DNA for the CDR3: TGCGCCAGCTATATGGACAGGGGTAGAGAGACCCAGTACTTC.

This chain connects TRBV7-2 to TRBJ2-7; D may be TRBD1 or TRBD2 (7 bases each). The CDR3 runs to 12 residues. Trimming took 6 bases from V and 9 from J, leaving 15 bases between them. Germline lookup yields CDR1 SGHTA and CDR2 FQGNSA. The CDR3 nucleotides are TGTGCCAGCAGGGGAGGGGGCCCCGGGCAGTACTTC. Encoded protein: CASRGGGPGQYF.

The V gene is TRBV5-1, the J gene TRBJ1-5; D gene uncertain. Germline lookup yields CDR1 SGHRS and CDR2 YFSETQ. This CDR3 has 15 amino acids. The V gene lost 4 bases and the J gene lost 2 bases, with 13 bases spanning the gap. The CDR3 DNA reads TGCGCCAGCAGCATACCAACAAGGGGCAATCAGCCCCAGCATTTT. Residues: CASSIPTRGNQPQHF.

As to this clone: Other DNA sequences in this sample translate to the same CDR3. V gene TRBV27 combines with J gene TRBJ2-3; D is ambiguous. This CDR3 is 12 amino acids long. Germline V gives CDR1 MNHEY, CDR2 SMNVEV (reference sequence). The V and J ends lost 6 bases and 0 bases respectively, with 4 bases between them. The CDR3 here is CASRRSTDTQYF. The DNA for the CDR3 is TGTGCCAGCAGAAGGAGCACAGATACGCAGTATTTT.

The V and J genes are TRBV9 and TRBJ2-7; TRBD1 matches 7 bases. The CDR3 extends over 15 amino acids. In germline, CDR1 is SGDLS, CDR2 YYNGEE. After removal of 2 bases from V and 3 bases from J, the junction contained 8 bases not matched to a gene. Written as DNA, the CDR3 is TGTGCCAGCAGCGTTACTGATCGGACAGGCTACGAGCAGTACTTC. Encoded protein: CASSVTDRTGYEQYF. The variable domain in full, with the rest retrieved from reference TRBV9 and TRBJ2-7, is DSGVTQTPKHLITATGQRVTLRCSPRSGDLSVYWYQQSLDQGLQFLIQYYNGEERAKGNILERFSAQQFPDLHSELNLSSLELGDSALYFCASSVTDRTGYEQYFGPGTRLTVT.

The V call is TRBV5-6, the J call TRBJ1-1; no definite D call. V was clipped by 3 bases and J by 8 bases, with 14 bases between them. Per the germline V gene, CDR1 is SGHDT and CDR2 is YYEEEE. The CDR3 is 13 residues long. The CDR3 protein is CASSSRILGEAFF. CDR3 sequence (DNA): TGTGCCAGCAGCTCTCGGATCTTAGGGGAAGCTTTCTTT.

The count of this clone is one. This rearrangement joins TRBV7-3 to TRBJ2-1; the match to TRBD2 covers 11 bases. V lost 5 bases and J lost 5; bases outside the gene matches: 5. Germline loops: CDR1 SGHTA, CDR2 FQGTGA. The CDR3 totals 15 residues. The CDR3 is CASSTGTSGNNEQFF. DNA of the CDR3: TGTGCCAGCAGCACCGGGACTAGCGGAAACAATGAGCAGTTCTTC.

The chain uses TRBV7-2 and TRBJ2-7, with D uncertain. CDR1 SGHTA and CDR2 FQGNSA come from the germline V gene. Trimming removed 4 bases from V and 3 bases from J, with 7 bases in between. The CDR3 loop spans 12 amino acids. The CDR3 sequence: CASSSDHYEQYF. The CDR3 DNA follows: TGTGCCAGCAGCTCCGACCACTACGAGCAGTACTTC.

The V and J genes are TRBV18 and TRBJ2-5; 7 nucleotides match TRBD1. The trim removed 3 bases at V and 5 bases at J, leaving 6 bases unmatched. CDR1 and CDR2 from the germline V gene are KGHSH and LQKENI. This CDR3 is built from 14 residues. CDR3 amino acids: CASSPRGYVETQYF. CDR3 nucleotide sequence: TGTGCCAGCTCACCCAGGGGGTACGTGGAGACCCAGTACTTC.

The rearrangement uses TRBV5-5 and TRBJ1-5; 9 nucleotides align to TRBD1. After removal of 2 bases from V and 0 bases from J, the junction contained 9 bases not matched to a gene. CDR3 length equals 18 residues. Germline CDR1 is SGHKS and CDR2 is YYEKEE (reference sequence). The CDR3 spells CASSLGDRGTFSNQPQHF. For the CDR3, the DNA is TGTGCCAGCAGCTTAGGAGACAGGGGGACTTTTAGCAATCAGCCCCAGCATTTT.

The CDR3 protein is CASSSGTHTQYF. CDR3 nucleotide sequence: TGTGCCAGCAGTTCTGGGACACATACGCAGTATTTT. The chain joins TRBV28 to TRBJ2-3; tentative D call: TRBD1 (6 bases). V lost 4 bases, J lost 7 bases, and 9 bases lay in between. Germline V gene lookup returns CDR1 MDHEN and CDR2 SYDVKM. CDR3 length equals 12 residues. The full variable domain, rest sourced from reference TRBV28 and TRBJ2-3, is DVKVTQSSRYLVKRTGEKVFLECVQDMDHENMFWYRQDPGLGLRLIYFSYDVKMKEKGDIPEGYSVSREKKERFSLILESASTNQTSMYLCASSSGTHTQYFGPGTRLTVL.

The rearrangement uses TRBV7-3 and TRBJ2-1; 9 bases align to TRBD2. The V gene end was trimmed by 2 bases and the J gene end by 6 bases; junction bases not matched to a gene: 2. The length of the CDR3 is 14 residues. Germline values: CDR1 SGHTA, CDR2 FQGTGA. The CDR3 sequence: CASSLGLAFNEQFF. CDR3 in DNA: TGTGCCAGCAGCTTAGGACTAGCGTTCAATGAGCAGTTCTTC.